These T cell receptor beta chains were read from a single sample in a study of T-cell memory formation after mild COVID-19. TCRdb reprocessed the 5' RACE reads with MiXCR, giving one entry per CDR3 protein. The top ten hold approximately 8.1% of the sample, which has 400,000 to 500,000 distinct CDR3 sequences, 20% seen once. Sequenced sample: PBMCs or a T cell subset sorted from them (not recorded which). The receptors derive from an adult woman who had mild COVID-19 (a few samples of this study predate the infection). Cell type and time point are not known. CDR3s include the opening cysteine and the closing phenylalanine or tryptophan. D genes are given only for firm matches. Expanded clones are given a class, and other clones once, few, many or no size at all.

abundance: NA; d_gene: NA; j_gene: TRBJ2-2; v_gene: TRBV24-1; CDR3aa: CATASNTGELFF; CDR3nt: TGTGCCACCGCTTCCAACACCGGGGAGCTGTTTTTT
abundance: NA; d_gene: TRBD1; j_gene: TRBJ1-1; v_gene: TRBV30; CDR3aa: CAWSTTRTGANTEAFF; CDR3nt: TGTGCCTGGAGTACTACAAGGACAGGGGCCAACACTGAAGCTTTCTTT
abundance: few; d_gene: TRBD2; j_gene: TRBJ2-7; v_gene: TRBV9; CDR3aa: CASSPGLVGEQYF; CDR3nt: TGTGCCAGCAGCCCGGGACTAGTAGGCGAGCAGTACTTC
abundance: NA; d_gene: TRBD2; j_gene: TRBJ2-3; v_gene: TRBV20-1; CDR3aa: CSAVSGRKADTQYF; CDR3nt: TGCAGTGCTGTTAGCGGGAGGAAGGCAGATACGCAGTATTTT
abundance: NA; d_gene: TRBD2; j_gene: TRBJ2-1; v_gene: TRBV5-1; CDR3aa: CASSLGVAGDYNEQFF; CDR3nt: TGCGCCAGCAGCTTGGGGGTAGCGGGGGACTACAATGAGCAGTTCTTC
abundance: few; d_gene: NA; j_gene: TRBJ2-1; v_gene: TRBV5-1; CDR3aa: CASNPGTLDGEQFF; CDR3nt: TGCGCCAGCAACCCCGGGACACTGGACGGTGAGCAGTTCTTC
abundance: NA; d_gene: NA; j_gene: TRBJ2-1; v_gene: TRBV4-1; CDR3aa: CASSQVGAGLLGNEQFF; CDR3nt: TGCGCCAGCAGCCAAGTGGGCGCGGGCCTCCTGGGGAATGAGCAGTTCTTC
abundance: many; d_gene: NA; j_gene: TRBJ2-3; v_gene: TRBV7-6; CDR3aa: CASSTGLGSTDTQYF; CDR3nt: TGTGCCAGCAGCACCGGACTGGGAAGCACAGATACGCAGTATTTT
abundance: few; d_gene: NA; j_gene: TRBJ2-7; v_gene: TRBV30; CDR3aa: CAWSGTASYEQYF; CDR3nt: TGTGCCTGGAGTGGGACAGCGTCCTACGAGCAGTACTTC
abundance: few; d_gene: TRBD1; j_gene: TRBJ2-4; v_gene: TRBV2; CDR3aa: CASSELTGGKNIQYF; CDR3nt: TGTGCCAGCAGTGAGTTGACAGGGGGCAAAAACATTCAGTACTTC
abundance: NA; d_gene: NA; j_gene: TRBJ1-5; v_gene: TRBV20-1; CDR3aa: CSARDGPVSEPQHF; CDR3nt: TGCAGTGCTAGAGATGGGCCAGTCTCGGAGCCCCAGCATTTT
abundance: few; d_gene: NA; j_gene: TRBJ2-7; v_gene: TRBV12-3/TRBV12-4; CDR3aa: CASSFLSTTGSYEQYF; CDR3nt: TGTGCCAGCAGTTTTTTAAGTACGACAGGCTCCTACGAGCAGTACTTC
abundance: few; d_gene: TRBD1; j_gene: TRBJ2-2; v_gene: TRBV29-1; CDR3aa: CSVEGTGLYQAGELFF; CDR3nt: TGCAGCGTTGAGGGGACAGGGCTTTACCAAGCCGGGGAGCTGTTTTTT
abundance: once; d_gene: NA; j_gene: TRBJ2-3; v_gene: TRBV4-2; CDR3aa: CASSQTADTQYF; CDR3nt: TGTGCCAGCAGCCAGACAGCAGATACGCAGTATTTT
abundance: NA; d_gene: NA; j_gene: TRBJ1-5; v_gene: TRBV10-2; CDR3aa: CASSEGRRDQPQHF; CDR3nt: TGCGCCAGCAGTGAGGGGAGGCGCGATCAGCCCCAGCATTTT
abundance: NA; d_gene: TRBD2; j_gene: TRBJ2-2; v_gene: TRBV19; CDR3aa: CASSPAGVDGELFF; CDR3nt: TGTGCCAGTAGCCCAGCGGGGGTCGACGGGGAGCTGTTTTTT
abundance: NA; d_gene: NA; j_gene: TRBJ1-2; v_gene: TRBV29-1; CDR3aa: CSDSSGDYGYTF; CDR3nt: TGCAGCGACAGCTCAGGGGACTATGGCTACACCTTC
abundance: few; d_gene: NA; j_gene: TRBJ2-1; v_gene: TRBV21-1; CDR3aa: CASTPGRRDPYNEQFF; CDR3nt: TGTGCCAGCACTCCTGGGCGGAGGGACCCGTACAATGAGCAGTTCTTC